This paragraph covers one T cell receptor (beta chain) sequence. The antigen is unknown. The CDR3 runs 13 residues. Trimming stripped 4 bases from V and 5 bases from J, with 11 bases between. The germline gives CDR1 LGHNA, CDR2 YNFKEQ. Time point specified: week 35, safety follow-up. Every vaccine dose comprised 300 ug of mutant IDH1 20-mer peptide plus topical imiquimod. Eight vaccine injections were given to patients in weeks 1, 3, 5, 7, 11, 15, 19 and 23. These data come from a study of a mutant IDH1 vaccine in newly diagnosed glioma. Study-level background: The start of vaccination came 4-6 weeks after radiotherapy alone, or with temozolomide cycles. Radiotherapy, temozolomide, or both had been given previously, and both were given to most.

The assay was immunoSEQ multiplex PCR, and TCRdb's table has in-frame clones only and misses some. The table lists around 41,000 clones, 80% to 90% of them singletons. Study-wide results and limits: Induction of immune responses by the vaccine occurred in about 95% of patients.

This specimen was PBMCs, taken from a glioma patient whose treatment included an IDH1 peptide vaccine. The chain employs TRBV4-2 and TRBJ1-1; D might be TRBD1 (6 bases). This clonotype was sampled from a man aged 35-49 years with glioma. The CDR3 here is CASSRLQGTEAFF. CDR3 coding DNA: TGTGCCAGCAGCCGCCTTCAGGGGACTGAAGCTTTCTTT.